One and the same sample provided the 26 T cell receptor beta chains below, sequenced in a study of monozygotic twins with inflammatory bowel disease. TCRdb re-called the 5' RACE reads, yielding one record per CDR3 amino acid sequence without DNA. In all, the sample yields approximately 420,000 distinct CDR3 sequences. Sequencing used blood. The receptors derive from a human donor with ulcerative colitis or Crohn's disease, or a healthy co-twin of an affected twin (not recorded which).

This chain joins TRBV7-3 and TRBJ2-2; TCRdb's D call, TRBD2, is unchecked because there is no DNA. CDR1 is SGHTA, CDR2 FQGTGA, per germline. This CDR3 comprises 15 residues. The CDR3 is CASSLPDPAGRELFF.

V is TRBV10-3 and J is TRBJ2-7; absent DNA, TCRdb's TRBD1 call cannot be checked. CDR3 size: 15 residues. Germline loops: CDR1 ENHRY, CDR2 SYGVKD. The CDR3 here is CAISESGTGYYEQYF.

This rearrangement joins TRBV7-9 to TRBJ2-5. Germline V gene sequence: CDR1 SEHNR, CDR2 FQNEAQ (reference sequence). The CDR3 totals 14 residues. CDR3 region: CASSPRNVQETQYF.

The J gene is TRBJ2-7, the V gene TRBV12-3 or TRBV12-4. The CDR3 is made up of 14 amino acids. CDR3 amino acids: CASSYTLGSYEQYF.

This chain's CDR3 is CASSFEGTTYEQYF. This rearrangement joins TRBV7-9 to TRBJ2-7; there is no DNA to check the TCRdb D call of TRBD1. Germline CDR1 SEHNR, CDR2 FQNEAQ (reference sequence). The CDR3 runs to 14 residues.

This chain uses TRBV12-3 or TRBV12-4 with TRBJ2-1; TCRdb's D call of TRBD2 is untestable without DNA. The CDR3 loop spans 16 amino acids. The CDR3 protein is CASSTRGGVADNEQFF.

This chain joins TRBV28 and TRBJ1-5. This CDR3 has 13 residues. Germline V gene lookup returns CDR1 MDHEN and CDR2 SYDVKM. CDR3 amino acids: CASNLLRNQPQHF.

The genes are TRBV2 and TRBJ1-6; TCRdb proposes TRBD1, but this gene call is untestable without DNA. Germline loops: CDR1 SNHLY, CDR2 FYNNEI. The CDR3 runs 14 residues. CDR3 amino acids: CASSPGVYNSPLHF.

This rearrangement joins TRBV6-1 to TRBJ2-3; the D call of TRBD2 rests on TCRdb alone, since no DNA is present to check it. The CDR3 spans 16 residues. The germline V gene has CDR1 MNHNS and CDR2 SASEGT. The CDR3 spells CASSKPSGRAPDTQYF.

The chain has TRBV5-1 and TRBJ2-2. From germline, CDR1 is SGHRS and CDR2 YFSETQ. The CDR3 is made up of 14 amino acids. The CDR3 region is CASSSASRTGELFF.

The chain combines TRBV5-1 with TRBJ1-1. This CDR3 spans 15 amino acids. The germline CDR1 and CDR2 sequences are SGHRS and YFSETQ. This chain's CDR3 is CASSLALQQNTEAFF.

The gene calls are TRBV20-1 and TRBJ1-5. Germline V gene sequence: CDR1 DFQATT, CDR2 SNEGSKA (reference sequence). This CDR3 region has 14 residues. The CDR3 loop reads CSARGQLSNQPQHF.

This chain connects TRBV7-9 to TRBJ2-3; TCRdb reports TRBD2, a call that lacks DNA to check it against. The CDR3 sequence is 17 residues long. Germline CDR1 SEHNR, CDR2 FQNEAQ (reference sequence). This CDR3 reads CASSLGGAGPYTDTQYF.

The chain carries TRBV5-4 and TRBJ1-4; the TRBD1 assignment by TCRdb is unverifiable without DNA. CDR1 SGHNT and CDR2 YYREEE come from the germline V gene (reference sequence). The CDR3 loop spans 13 amino acids. CDR3 residues: CASSLEGVGKLFF.

The rearrangement uses TRBV11-2 and TRBJ2-1. Germline V gene sequence: CDR1 SGHAT, CDR2 FQNNGV. The CDR3 runs 13 residues. The CDR3: CASRINGVNEQFF.

The J gene is TRBJ1-5, the V gene TRBV20-1. Germline CDR1 and CDR2: DFQATT and SNEGSKA (reference sequence). The CDR3 totals 13 residues. The CDR3 sequence: CSATYEGNQPQHF.

The V gene is TRBV20-1, the J gene TRBJ2-1; TCRdb proposes TRBD2, but this gene call is untestable without DNA. Germline-derived CDR1 and CDR2 are DFQATT and SNEGSKA (reference sequence). This CDR3 comprises 15 residues. CDR3 in amino acids: CSARDFGLTGGEQFF.

This chain links TRBV29-1 with TRBJ2-4. This CDR3 comprises 15 residues. Germline CDR1 reads SQVTM; CDR2 reads ANQGSEA. CDR3 loop: CSVEDHRSGVNIQYF.

CDR3 region: CASSIPSGTREQFF. The rearrangement joins TRBV7-9 to TRBJ2-1; TCRdb designates TRBD2, a call that cannot be tested without DNA. CDR3 size: 14 residues. In germline, CDR1 is SEHNR, CDR2 FQNEAQ (reference sequence).

The chain links TRBV11-2 to TRBJ2-3; lacking DNA, the TRBD2 call made by TCRdb goes unchecked. The CDR3 contains 16 residues. Germline-derived CDR1 and CDR2 are SGHAT and FQNNGV. The CDR3 loop reads CASSRTSGGSQDTQYF.

The chain uses TRBV5-1 and TRBJ1-1; the D call from TCRdb, TRBD1, cannot be confirmed without DNA. The CDR3 consists of 15 residues. Germline V lookup: CDR1 SGHRS, CDR2 YFSETQ. CDR3 protein: CASSPGRSVNTEAFF.

The rearrangement links TRBV7-3 to TRBJ2-1; TCRdb's D call of TRBD2 is untestable without DNA. CDR3 length equals 16 residues. Per germline, CDR1 SGHTA and CDR2 FQGTGA. The CDR3 protein is CASSLVLSGRYNEQFF.

The genes are TRBV15 and TRBJ1-6. This CDR3 region has 15 residues. Germline CDR1 LNHNV, CDR2 YYDKDF (reference sequence). CDR3 region: CATRPGRMGNSPLHF.

V is TRBV7-6 and J is TRBJ2-5; TCRdb's assignment of TRBD1 cannot be checked, as there is no DNA. Germline V gene lookup returns CDR1 SGHVS and CDR2 FNYEAQ. This CDR3 region has 13 residues. The CDR3 protein is CASSLEQRVPQYF.

The chain employs TRBV15 and TRBJ2-3; there is no DNA to check the TCRdb D call of TRBD1. CDR3 length equals 15 residues. The germline gives CDR1 LNHNV, CDR2 YYDKDF (reference sequence). The chain's CDR3 is CATSTRTHKADTQYF.

V and J are TRBV6-6 and TRBJ2-5; the D gene TCRdb calls, TRBD1, cannot be checked with no DNA. The germline V gene encodes CDR1 MNHNY and CDR2 SVGAGI (reference sequence). This CDR3 has 14 residues. The CDR3 here is CASSTNRQGETQYF.